This T cell receptor (beta chain) was captured in a study of vaccination and CD4 T cells after COVID-19. About the research overall: Control wells got either CEFX epitopes, HIV-1 Nef peptides, or no peptide at all. Findings and caveats of the study: Rising from about 20 to 38, the median of SARS-CoV-2-reactive clonotypes did not change significantly.

Oncomine TCR Beta short-read sequencing was applied to DNA from cultured CD4+ T cells. DNA came from CD4+ T cells after culture. Via MiXCR, TCRdb re-called the PCR reads, giving one row per CDR3 protein. The sample consists of over 15,000 distinct CDR3 sequences, around 46% of them appearing once. Treatment in this sample: roughly 11-day PBMC culture with coronavirus spike peptide pools or control peptides (ViraFEST assay). Expansion of antigen-specific T cells with peptide pools by ViraFEST preceded sequencing of TCRs. A word on this clonotype: What it recognizes is unknown.

This CDR3 is 15 amino acids long. Trimming shortened V by 6 bases and J by 6 bases, and 18 bases separated the two germline ends. The J gene is TRBJ1-5, the V gene TRBV12-3 or TRBV12-4; tentatively, D is TRBD1 (6 bases). The clonotype originates from a human donor who had recovered from COVID-19. The source material was CD4+ T cells from blood, cultured in vitro, sampled after SARS-CoV-2 vaccination. The CDR3 region is CASSTAGTRAQPQHF. The CDR3 coding sequence is TGTGCCAGCAGCACGGCCGGGACAAGGGCTCAGCCCCAGCATTTT.